Listed below are T cell receptor beta chains from one sample, sequenced in a study of blood T cell repertoires in COVID-19. Some clones are missing from TCRdb's copy, which holds only in-frame ones; the method was immunoSEQ multiplex PCR. The data contain 110,000 to 150,000 clones, roughly three quarters of them seen just once; the ten biggest clones take up about 8.6%. Sequencing was done on a sample of peripheral blood. Every receptor here comes from a man aged 45-65 years with active or convalescent COVID-19. The CDR3 runs from the conserved cysteine through the conserved F or W. The D gene is left open where the match is weak. Size is omitted from some rows. Given values are once, few, many or a class for expanded clones.

>few|15|-|TRBJ1-2|TRBV29-1
TGCAGCGTTGAACCCGGACAGCTCCGGACCTATGGCTACACCTTC
CSVEPGQLRTYGYTF
>-|14|-|TRBJ2-5|TRBV6-5
TGTGCCAGCAGTCCACCGAGGGTGGAAGAGACCCAGTACTTC
CASSPPRVEETQYF
>many|14|TRBD2|TRBJ2-7|TRBV5-1
TGCGCCAGCAGCTGGACTAGCGGGGCCTACGAGCAGTACTTC
CASSWTSGAYEQYF
>-|16|TRBD1|TRBJ1-3|TRBV29-1
TGCAGCGCTGGCTGGGGGACAGGGCACTCTGGAAACACCATATATTTT
CSAGWGTGHSGNTIYF
>-|13|-|TRBJ1-1|TRBV12-3/TRBV12-4
TGTGCCAGCAGTTTACCCCTAGACACTGAAGCTTTCTTT
CASSLPLDTEAFF
>-|14|TRBD2|TRBJ2-1|TRBV30
TGTGCCTGGGCGGGACTAGCGGGGTACAATGAGCAGTTCTTC
CAWAGLAGYNEQFF
>-|15|-|TRBJ1-6|TRBV19
TGTGCCAGTAGCGCCGGGACAACCTATAATTCACCCCTCCACTTT
CASSAGTTYNSPLHF
>-|14|-|TRBJ1-1|TRBV5-1
TGCGCCAGCAGCTTGTCCGGTTTAAACACTGAAGCTTTCTTT
CASSLSGLNTEAFF
>-|16|-|TRBJ1-5|TRBV15
TGTGCCACCAGCAGAGACAGAACGAATAGCAATCAGCCCCAGCATTTT
CATSRDRTNSNQPQHF
>-|16|-|TRBJ1-3|TRBV9
TGTGCCAGCAGCGTAGTATCGCAGGGGACTGGAAACACCATATATTTT
CASSVVSQGTGNTIYF
>-|15|TRBD2|TRBJ2-3|TRBV5-6
TGTGCCAGCAGCCCGACGGCGGGAGTAACAGATACGCAGTATTTT
CASSPTAGVTDTQYF
>-|13|TRBD1|TRBJ1-1|TRBV29-1
TGCAGCGGCGGACAGGAGATTAACACTGAAGCTTTCTTT
CSGGQEINTEAFF
>-|15|-|TRBJ2-3|TRBV5-1
TGCGCCAGCAGCTTTAACGGGAGAGCGACAGATACGCAGTATTTT
CASSFNGRATDTQYF
>few|15|TRBD1|TRBJ2-7|TRBV7-8
TGTGCCAGCAGCCTCACAAGGACAGGGACTTACGAGCAGTACTTC
CASSLTRTGTYEQYF
>-|16|-|TRBJ1-5|TRBV7-9
TGTGCCAGCAGCGTAATACCGGGACTGAGCCCTGTATCCCAGCATTTT
CASSVIPGLSPVSQHF
>-|15|-|TRBJ1-2|TRBV24-1
TGTGCCACCAGTGATCCTACAGGGTTGGGGTATGGCTACACCTTC
CATSDPTGLGYGYTF
>once|14|TRBD1|TRBJ2-7|TRBV28
TGTGCCAGCAGACCGACAGGGGCCTCCTACGAGCAGTACTTC
CASRPTGASYEQYF
>-|17|TRBD1|TRBJ2-7|TRBV11-3
TGTGCCAGCAGCTTAGGCGGTCTTTCGCGGACAGGGGGCGAGCAGTACTTC
CASSLGGLSRTGGEQYF
>-|18|-|TRBJ1-5|TRBV19
TGTGCCAGTAGTACGGGGGGCAGGGATAGCCGGAGCAATCAGCCCCAGCATTTT
CASSTGGRDSRSNQPQHF
>medium-sized|16|TRBD1|TRBJ1-1|TRBV7-9
TGTGCCAGCAGCCTCGACAGGGGTGGAGGGAACACTGAAGCTTTCTTT
CASSLDRGGGNTEAFF
>-|14|TRBD2|TRBJ2-3|TRBV5-6
TGTGCCAGCGAGAAACTAGCGAGGTCAGATACGCAGTATTTT
CASEKLARSDTQYF
>-|13|-|TRBJ1-5|TRBV6-5
TGTGCCAGCGGCGGGGACCGGGATCAGCCCCAGCATTTT
CASGGDRDQPQHF
>many|13|-|TRBJ2-7|TRBV4-1
TGCGCCAGCAGCCAGGTTCCGGGAAACGAGCAGTACTTC
CASSQVPGNEQYF
>-|17|TRBD2|TRBJ2-1|TRBV9
TGTGCCAGCAGCGACGGGACTAGCGGGAGCTCCTACAATGAGCAGTTCTTC
CASSDGTSGSSYNEQFF
>once|14|TRBD1|TRBJ2-7|TRBV29-1
TGCAGCGTGGCCGGGACAGGGGGCCGAAGCGAGCAGTACTTC
CSVAGTGGRSEQYF
>-|19|TRBD2|TRBJ2-1|TRBV30
TGTGCCTGGAGTCCCCGCTTGGGACTAGCGGGAGGGCGACACAATGAGCAGTTCTTC
CAWSPRLGLAGGRHNEQFF
>-|15|TRBD2|TRBJ2-7|TRBV9
TGTGCCAGCAGCCCGCAACTAGCGGGAATGTACGAGCAGTACTTC
CASSPQLAGMYEQYF
>once|14|-|TRBJ1-1|TRBV28
TGTGCCAGCAGTTTAATGGTGGGCGCCACTGAAGCTTTCTTT
CASSLMVGATEAFF
>-|17|-|TRBJ1-1|TRBV5-8
TGTGCCAGCAGCTTGGCCCGACTGGGGCGCCTAAACACTGAAGCTTTCTTT
CASSLARLGRLNTEAFF
>-|15|TRBD2|TRBJ2-4|TRBV3-1/TRBV3-2
TGTGCCAGCAGCCAAAGGGCGGGAGGGCGTAACATTCAGTACTTC
CASSQRAGGRNIQYF
>-|14|-|TRBJ2-3|TRBV5-1
TGCGCCAGCAGTCGGGACTTGTCCACAGATACGCAGTATTTT
CASSRDLSTDTQYF
>-|17|TRBD2|TRBJ2-1|TRBV5-1
TGCGCCAGCAGCTTCGGACTAGCGGGAGGGATTTACAATGAGCAGTTCTTC
CASSFGLAGGIYNEQFF
>-|14|-|TRBJ1-5|TRBV27
TGTGCCAGCAGTTTTTCGTATAGCAATCAGCCCCAGCATTTT
CASSFSYSNQPQHF
>-|15|TRBD1|TRBJ2-3|TRBV28
TGTGCCAGCAGTCCCCCGGGACAGACCGCAGATACGCAGTATTTT
CASSPPGQTADTQYF
>few|16|TRBD2|TRBJ2-5|TRBV2
TGTGCCAGCACTCCAAGCCGGACTAGCGGAAAAGAGACCCAGTACTTC
CASTPSRTSGKETQYF
>-|16|-|TRBJ1-3|TRBV28
TGTGCCAGCAGTTTTGAGGGACTCCTCTCTGGAAACACCATATATTTT
CASSFEGLLSGNTIYF
>-|15|-|TRBJ1-3|TRBV6-5
TGTGCCAGCCGCTCCCGAACAGGGTTTGGAAACACCATATATTTT
CASRSRTGFGNTIYF
>-|15|TRBD1|TRBJ2-7|TRBV19
TGTGCCAGTAGACGCAGGGGACAGGGGACCCACGAGCAGTACTTC
CASRRRGQGTHEQYF
>-|14|-|TRBJ2-7|TRBV6-5
TGTGCCAGCACCCGGGTGGGGCGCAGTTACGAGCAGTACTTC
CASTRVGRSYEQYF
>-|17|-|TRBJ1-5|TRBV7-2
TGTGCCAGCAGCTTAGCGCTAGGGGGGGCAGGCAATCAGCCCCAGCATTTT
CASSLALGGAGNQPQHF
>-|13|TRBD1|TRBJ2-2|TRBV7-2
TGTGCCAGCAGCTTGACAGGGACCGGGGAGCTGTTTTTT
CASSLTGTGELFF
>-|17|-|TRBJ2-3|TRBV4-2
TGTGCCAGCAGCCAAGAACCGCCGGGACTGGGCACAGATACGCAGTATTTT
CASSQEPPGLGTDTQYF
>few|14|TRBD2|TRBJ2-7|TRBV9
TGTGCCAGCAGCGTAGAGTGGGGAGGGAGCGAGCAGTACTTC
CASSVEWGGSEQYF
>-|17|TRBD2|TRBJ2-2|TRBV3-1/TRBV3-2
TGTGCCAGCAGCCAACGTTCTAGCGGGGGGAACACCGGGGAGCTGTTTTTT
CASSQRSSGGNTGELFF
>-|16|TRBD1|TRBJ1-1|TRBV28
TGTGCCAGCAGTTTAGGCCTCGACAGGGAGAACACTGAAGCTTTCTTT
CASSLGLDRENTEAFF
>-|15|-|TRBJ2-1|TRBV10-3
TGTGCCATCGGGGGTCGGGGGACGACCCTCAATGAGCAGTTCTTC
CAIGGRGTTLNEQFF
>-|13|TRBD1|TRBJ1-4|TRBV6-5
TGTGCCAGCAGACGACAGGGGGGGGAAAAACTGTTTTTT
CASRRQGGEKLFF
>-|16|-|TRBJ2-3|TRBV2
TGTGCCAGCAGTGTCCGCGACTCCGCCGGGACAGATACGCAGTATTTT
CASSVRDSAGTDTQYF
>few|13|-|TRBJ1-5|TRBV7-9
TGTGCCAGCAGCCGTTGGAGGGAAGAGCCCCAGCATTTT
CASSRWREEPQHF
>-|18|TRBD2|TRBJ2-1|TRBV27
TGTGCCAGCAGTTCCCTCCTAGCGGGAGGGACCCCCTACAATGAGCAGTTCTTC
CASSSLLAGGTPYNEQFF